The next 20 T cell receptor beta chains were all read from a single sample in a study of T cell responses to AZD1222 COVID-19 vaccine. Produced via immunoSEQ multiplex PCR; TCRdb's table is partial and in-frame only. Among fewer than 140,000 clones listed, roughly 88% were seen once. The sample here was peripheral blood, taken on day 0 of AZD1222 vaccination. These receptors originate from an adult in good health.

This chain uses TRBV10-3 with TRBJ1-1, with 12 bases matching TRBD1. CDR3 length: 15 amino acids. V shed 6 bases and J 5 bases; nucleotides not matched to a gene: 7. CDR1 and CDR2 from the germline V gene are ENHRY and SYGVKD. CDR3 nucleotides: TGTGCCATCAGCCCCGGGACAGGGGGCAAGACTGAAGCTTTCTTT. This translates into CAISPGTGGKTEAFF.

The rearrangement joins TRBV7-2 to TRBJ2-7; D is perhaps TRBD1 (6 bases). V was clipped by 7 bases and J by 3 bases, with 10 bases between them. Germline CDR1 reads SGHTA; CDR2 reads FQGNSA. The CDR3 totals 12 residues. Written as DNA, the CDR3 is TGTGCCAGCACCAAACAGGGCTACGAGCAGTACTTC. Its protein product is CASTKQGYEQYF.

The rearrangement joins TRBV6-6 to TRBJ1-4; D is perhaps TRBD1 (5 bases). Trimming shortened V by 2 bases and J by 6 bases, and 16 bases separated the two germline ends. This CDR3 has 16 residues. Germline V gene data show CDR1 as MNHNY and CDR2 as SVGAGI (reference sequence). CDR3: CASSYGQGNGDEKLFF. CDR3 DNA sequence: TGTGCCAGCAGTTACGGGCAGGGCAACGGTGATGAAAAACTGTTTTTT.

The V and J genes are TRBV3-1 (or the pseudogene TRBV3-2) and TRBJ2-1, with 11 bases lining up with TRBD2. The V gene's germline CDR1 is LGHDT and CDR2 YNNKEL (reference sequence). V lost 1 base, J lost 0 bases, and 8 bases stayed unmatched. The CDR3 totals 19 residues. This CDR3 is CASSQGAGTSGSSYNEQFF. In nucleotides, the CDR3 is TGTGCCAGCAGCCAAGGAGCGGGGACTAGCGGAAGCTCCTACAATGAGCAGTTCTTC.

The chain combines TRBV7-2 with TRBJ1-2; 9 bases map to TRBD1. Germline lookup yields CDR1 SGHTA and CDR2 FQGNSA. With V trimmed by 5 bases and J by 2 bases, 3 bases remained unmatched. The CDR3 length is 14 residues. The CDR3: CASSPGQGNYGYTF. The DNA of the CDR3 is TGTGCCAGCAGCCCGGGACAGGGAAACTATGGCTACACCTTC.

V is TRBV5-8 and J is TRBJ2-7; TRBD2 aligns across 9 bases. Germline trimming cut 1 base from V and 4 bases from J; bases unmatched to any gene: 9. The germline CDR1 and CDR2 sequences are SGHTS and YDEGEE. This CDR3 comprises 16 residues. CDR3 DNA sequence: TGTGCCAGCAGCTTGCTCCCCTCGACTAGCGGTTACGAGCAGTACTTC. Encoded protein: CASSLLPSTSGYEQYF.

The chain carries TRBV28 and TRBJ1-2; D not resolved. Trimming took 3 bases from V and 4 from J, leaving 9 bases between them. Germline values: CDR1 MDHEN, CDR2 SYDVKM. This CDR3 region has 13 residues. This CDR3 is CASSFLRGYGYTF. The CDR3 DNA sequence: TGTGCCAGCAGTTTCCTTCGGGGCTATGGCTACACCTTC.

The V call is TRBV4-2, the J call TRBJ2-7; D not certain. The CDR3 is 15 amino acids. V gave up 1 base and J gave up 3 bases, with 13 bases separating them. CDR1 is LGHNA and CDR2 is YNFKEQ in the germline V gene. The CDR3 DNA is TGTGCCAGCAGCCAAGGCCCCGTTGGGGACTACGAGCAGTACTTC. It yields the protein CASSQGPVGDYEQYF.

CDR3 region: CASSRLAGGYEQYF. The CDR3 DNA follows: TGTGCCAGCAGTCGGCTAGCGGGAGGCTACGAGCAGTACTTC. The gene calls are TRBV6-5 and TRBJ2-7, with 11 bases that match TRBD2. The length of the CDR3 is 14 residues. After removal of 5 bases from V and 3 bases from J, the junction contained 3 bases not matched to a gene. CDR1 and CDR2 from the germline V gene are MNHEY and SVGAGI.

The chain couples TRBV25-1 to TRBJ1-3, with D uncertain. Germline lookup yields CDR1 MGHDK and CDR2 SYGVNS. Trimming cost V 0 bases and J 4 bases, with 1 base left between them. The CDR3 totals 12 residues. Here the CDR3 reads CASSEYGNTIYF. For the CDR3, the DNA is TGTGCCAGCAGTGAATACGGAAACACCATATATTTT.

In this sample, this clone turned up a few times. The rearrangement links TRBV5-1 to TRBJ1-1; tentatively, D is TRBD1 (6 bases). This CDR3 comprises 15 residues. CDR1 SGHRS and CDR2 YFSETQ come from the germline V gene. V was pared by 0 bases and J by 6 bases, with 15 bases between. This CDR3 is CASSLGQERGPEAFF. The DNA of the CDR3 is TGCGCCAGCAGCTTGGGACAGGAGAGAGGCCCTGAAGCTTTCTTT.

The chain combines TRBV5-1 with TRBJ2-7, with 7 nucleotides matching TRBD1. CDR1 and CDR2 (germline): SGHRS, YFSETQ. The length of the CDR3 is 15 residues. V was clipped by 4 bases and J by 1 base; unmatched bases: 8. The CDR3 coding sequence is TGCGCCAGCAGCACGGACAGGTCGAAGTCCTACGAGCAGTACTTC. It specifies CASSTDRSKSYEQYF.

V gene TRBV18 combines with J gene TRBJ1-4; TRBD1 aligns across 9 bases. V gave up 3 bases and J gave up 6 bases; unmatched junction bases: 5. The CDR3 is 15 amino acids. Germline loops: CDR1 KGHSH, CDR2 LQKENI. The CDR3, as DNA: TGTGCCAGCTCACCCTCCGGGACAGGGTATGAAAAACTGTTTTTT. Translation gives CASSPSGTGYEKLFF.

The J gene is TRBJ2-1, the V gene TRBV9; D uncertain. From germline, CDR1 is SGDLS and CDR2 YYNGEE. The CDR3 runs 13 residues. V lost 0 bases, J lost 14 bases, and 15 bases lay in between. In nucleotides, the CDR3 is TGTGCCAGCAGCGTAGCCGCTGGGCCGCCGGAGTTCTTC. Translated: CASSVAAGPPEFF.

J is TRBJ1-5 and V is TRBV20-1; D is perhaps TRBD1 (6 bases). The CDR3 runs 14 residues. In germline, CDR1 is DFQATT, CDR2 SNEGSKA (reference sequence). Trimming left V 3 bases short and J 1 base short, with 10 bases between. The CDR3 spells CSASGGQSNQPQHF. The CDR3 bases are TGCAGTGCTAGTGGGGGGCAAAGCAATCAGCCCCAGCATTTT.

CDR3 sequence (DNA): TGCAGCGTAGAGGATAGCGGGAGAGAGGAGACCCAGTACTTC. Protein product: CSVEDSGREETQYF. V and J are TRBV29-1 and TRBJ2-5, with 9 bases matching TRBD2. Trimming removed 6 bases from V and 5 bases from J; junction bases left unmatched: 10. CDR1 is SQVTM, CDR2 ANQGSEA, per germline. The CDR3 loop spans 14 amino acids.

The rearrangement uses TRBV7-3 and TRBJ2-1; TRBD1 might be the D (6 bases). The CDR3 consists of 17 residues. CDR1 is SGHTA, CDR2 FQGTGA, per germline. Trimming took 5 bases from V and 6 from J, leaving 23 bases between them. The CDR3 reads CASSPSEQGQTPNEQFF. CDR3 bases: TGTGCCAGCAGCCCCTCAGAACAGGGTCAAACCCCCAATGAGCAGTTCTTC. The full variable domain, its missing parts supplied by reference TRBV7-3 and TRBJ2-1, is GAGVSQTPSNKVTEKGKYVELRCDPISGHTALYWYRQSLGQGPEFLIYFQGTGAADDSGLPNDRFFAVRPEGSVSTLKIQRTERGDSAVYLCASSPSEQGQTPNEQFFGPGTRLTVL.

The chain carries TRBV7-9 and TRBJ2-6, with D uncertain. V was pared by 4 bases and J by 2 bases, with 9 bases between. There are 15 residues in the CDR3. CDR1 SEHNR and CDR2 FQNEAQ come from the germline V gene (reference sequence). The CDR3 region has the DNA TGTGCCAGCAGCTACAATTGGGCTGGGGCCAACGTCCTGACTTTC. This codes for CASSYNWAGANVLTF.

This clone has a handful of counts. The chain's CDR3 is CASSVGSFSGNTIYF. The CDR3 region has the DNA TGTGCCAGCAGCGTAGGATCATTCTCTGGAAACACCATATATTTT. The chain carries TRBV9 and TRBJ1-3; D not resolved. CDR3 length: 15 amino acids. V was pared by 0 bases and J by 0 bases, with 7 bases between. Germline V lookup: CDR1 SGDLS, CDR2 YYNGEE.

The genes are TRBV7-9 and TRBJ1-5, with D hard to call. V shed 3 bases and J shed 5 bases, with 8 bases lying between them. The CDR3 is 13 amino acids. CDR1 SEHNR and CDR2 FQNEAQ come from the germline V gene (reference sequence). The CDR3 DNA is TGTGCCAGCAGCTTGACGGCGGATCAGCCCCAGCATTTT. Translated, it gives CASSLTADQPQHF.